Detailed here is one TCR beta chain. No antigen is known for it. The naive CD8 population came from CD45RO-negative cells selected for CCR7, without terminally differentiated effector memory CD45RA+ cells. The CDR3 loop spans 14 amino acids. CDR1 and CDR2 from the germline V gene are PRHDT and FYEKMQ (reference sequence). V lost 4 bases, J lost 8 bases, and 7 bases stayed unmatched. The sample belongs to a study of shared clonotypes between healthy human individuals. Assay: immunoSEQ multiplex PCR; the TCRdb copy retains only in-frame clones and omits some. The data show around 2.1 million clones, just over 90% seen once. General study points: Compared with memory subsets, naive subsets generally had larger estimated richness.

The chain combines TRBV13 with TRBJ1-2; 10 positions match TRBD1. The sample was naive CD8+ T cells from PBMCs. The TCR sequence derives from a man between 18 and 29 years old in good health. Some clones in this sample may be carry-over from other donors' samples. DNA for the CDR3: TGTGCCAGCAGCTCCGACCGGGACAGGGGAGGCTACACCTTC. Protein sequence: CASSSDRDRGGYTF.